This T cell receptor (beta chain) stems from a study of blood T cell repertoires in COVID-19. Whole-study context: Acute-phase and convalescent COVID-19 samples originated in the United States, Italy and Spain. The cDNA or gDNA used as material had been derived from T cells, B-cell-depleted T cells, or PBMCs.

Study processing details: The assay estimated nucleated cells by amplifying reference gene primers. TCRdb's copy holds only in-frame clones and misses some; the assay was immunoSEQ multiplex PCR. The V and J calls and clone size were taken over from that table, and D and trimming were inferred from the DNA. The sample contains 40,000 to 50,000 clones, 65% to 90% of which appear only once. With 4 bases clipped from V and 7 bases from J, the junction kept 18 bases outside the gene matches. The CDR3 is made up of 18 amino acids. Germline CDR1 SQVTM, CDR2 ANQGSEA. This receptor was taken from a woman over 75 with acute or convalescent COVID-19. Sequenced sample: peripheral blood. This chain links TRBV29-1 with TRBJ2-1; 11 bases agree with TRBD1. The CDR3 is CSVGGTGGFRSFWNEQFF. Written as DNA, the CDR3 is TGCAGCGTTGGCGGGACAGGGGGTTTTCGTAGCTTCTGGAATGAGCAGTTCTTC.